A selection of T cell receptor beta chains follows, all from one sample in a study of T cells in Graves' hyperthyroidism and ophthalmopathy. TCRdb processed the multiplex PCR reads anew with MiXCR; each CDR3 protein has one entry. Found here are about 700,000 distinct CDR3 sequences, approximately 14% of them singletons; the top ten hold about a tenth. Sample: blood. These receptors all come from a woman under 30 with Graves' hyperthyroidism. Both conserved end residues are part of each CDR3. D genes are given only for firm matches. Clone size is not always given. Where it is, it says once, few, many or a class for expanded clones.

>TRBV2|TRBD1|many|14|TRBJ2-1
TGTGCCAGCCACAGACAGGGGTCCTACAATGAGCAGTTCTTC
CASHRQGSYNEQFF
>TRBV4-1|-|few|17|TRBJ2-3
TGCGCCAGCAGCCAAGGTGCGCCGGGAGCACCGGGGGATACGCAGTATTTT
CASSQGAPGAPGDTQYF
>TRBV6-2/TRBV6-3|-|-|14|TRBJ2-1
TGTGCCAGCAGTTACTTGGGCGTAGGGAATGAGCAGTTCTTC
CASSYLGVGNEQFF
>TRBV14|TRBD2|few|16|TRBJ2-1
TGTGCCAGCAGCCAAGAAAGGACTAGCGGACACAATGAGCAGTTCTTC
CASSQERTSGHNEQFF
>TRBV19|TRBD2|-|15|TRBJ2-1
TGTGCCAGTAGCCAACAGCGGGAATGGAACAATGAGCAGTTCTTC
CASSQQREWNNEQFF
>TRBV29-1|TRBD1|few|13|TRBJ2-7
TGCAGCGCCGGACAGGGGAGGACCTACGAGCAGTACTTC
CSAGQGRTYEQYF
>TRBV6-1|TRBD2|many|14|TRBJ2-7
TGTGCCAGCAGCTACGGAACCGGGGGGGGCGAGCAGTACTTC
CASSYGTGGGEQYF
>TRBV2|-|few|13|TRBJ2-5
TGTGCCAGCAGTGTGATCTGGGGGGAGACCCAGTACTTC
CASSVIWGETQYF
>TRBV5-1|-|-|13|TRBJ1-1
TGCGCCAGCAGCTGGTCCCGGGACACTGAAGCTTTCTTT
CASSWSRDTEAFF
>TRBV30|-|many|12|TRBJ1-2
TGTGCCGGACGCCGTGTGATCGGTGTCTACACCTTC
CAGRRVIGVYTF
>TRBV6-5|TRBD1|-|15|TRBJ1-5
TGTGCCAGCAGTTACTCGGGGGACAGGAATCAGCCCCAGCATTTT
CASSYSGDRNQPQHF
>TRBV20-1|TRBD1|-|12|TRBJ1-5
TGCAGTGCTTGGGACAGGGACCAGCCCCAGCATTTT
CSAWDRDQPQHF
>TRBV12-3/TRBV12-4|-|-|13|TRBJ2-7
TGTGCCAGCAGTTCCAGGGACCCCTACGAGCAGTACTTC
CASSSRDPYEQYF
>TRBV27|-|-|17|TRBJ1-1
TGTGCCAGCAGCCCCTCATGGGGGGGGGCCTTGAACACTGAAGCTTTCTTT
CASSPSWGGALNTEAFF
>TRBV5-5|TRBD1|many|14|TRBJ2-7
TGTGCCAGCAGCTTAAGGACAGGGGGTGCCGAGCAGTACTTC
CASSLRTGGAEQYF
>TRBV30|-|many|13|TRBJ1-1
TGTGCCTGCTCTCGACAGATGAACACTGAAGCTTTCTTT
CACSRQMNTEAFF
>TRBV20-1|TRBD1|many|13|TRBJ1-1
TGCAGTGCTAGAGATGGGACAGGGGGGGAAGCTTTCTTT
CSARDGTGGEAFF
>TRBV24-1|-|-|13|TRBJ2-2
TGTGCCACCGCCCGGACTAACACCGGGGAGCTGTTTTTT
CATARTNTGELFF
>TRBV7-8|TRBD2|many|17|TRBJ2-7
TGTGCCAGCAGCTTACGGACTAGCGGGAGGACCAATTACGAGCAGTACTTC
CASSLRTSGRTNYEQYF
>TRBV12-3/TRBV12-4|-|-|16|TRBJ1-5
TGTGCCAGCAGTTTCGGTGGACGGATTAGCAATCAGCCCCAGCATTTT
CASSFGGRISNQPQHF
>TRBV3-1|TRBD1|-|16|TRBJ2-6
TGTGCCAGCAGCCGAAACAGGGGTCCTGGGGCCAACGTCCTGACTTTC
CASSRNRGPGANVLTF
>TRBV5-1|-|many|15|TRBJ1-1
TGCGCCAGCAGCTTGGCCGTGCAGACAAACACTGAAGCTTTCTTT
CASSLAVQTNTEAFF
>TRBV14|-|many|15|TRBJ2-1
TGTGCCAGCAGCCAAGGCGAGTTCACCTACAATGAGCAGTTCTTC
CASSQGEFTYNEQFF
>TRBV18|-|-|16|TRBJ2-2
TGTGCCAGCTCACCGCCGGGCACAACGAACACCGGGGAGCTGCTTTTT
CASSPPGTTNTGELLF
>TRBV2|-|many|14|TRBJ2-1
TGTGCCAGCAGTGCGGGGGCAGGTACAAATGAGCAGTTCTTC
CASSAGAGTNEQFF
>TRBV27|-|-|15|TRBJ2-5
TGTGCCAGCAGGAACCTCAGGGCCTTCCAAGAGACCCAGTACTTC
CASRNLRAFQETQYF
>TRBV5-1|-|-|14|TRBJ2-1
TGCGCCAGCAGCTTGGTTGGTGACGGCCAAAAGCAGTTCTTC
CASSLVGDGQKQFF
>TRBV9|TRBD2|-|14|TRBJ2-7
TGTGCCAGCAGCGTCAGCGGGAGCGGGAACGAGCAGTACTTC
CASSVSGSGNEQYF
>TRBV29-1|TRBD2|-|16|TRBJ2-7
TGCAGCGTTGAAGACGGCCTAGCGGGAGGATCCTACGAGCAGTACTTC
CSVEDGLAGGSYEQYF